This is a list of T cell receptor beta chains from one sample in a study of tumor-infiltrating lymphocytes in oesophageal squamous cell carcinoma. TCRdb re-called the PCR reads through MiXCR, storing one row per CDR3 protein. Counted here are some 15,000 distinct CDR3 sequences, roughly 47% occurring once; the ten biggest clones make up under 50%. Sequenced input: blood. The receptors derive from a male donor with esophageal squamous cell carcinoma. The CDR3 runs from the conserved cysteine through the conserved F or W. The D gene is left open where the match is weak. Where a row states a size, it is once, few, many or the class of an expanded clone; other rows omit it.

>large|NA|17|TRBV7-6|TRBJ2-1
TGTGCCAGCAGCCCAGAAGAGGCGCGGGATATCTACAATGAGCAGTTCTTC
CASSPEEARDIYNEQFF
>once|TRBD2|16|TRBV4-1|TRBJ2-7
TGCGCCAGCAGCCAGATGGCAGGCGGGAGGTACGCCGAGCAGTACTTC
CASSQMAGGRYAEQYF
>NA|NA|13|TRBV4-2|TRBJ2-1
TGTGCCAGCAGCCAAGAATCTGTCGGGGGGCAGTTCTTC
CASSQESVGGQFF
>NA|NA|14|TRBV7-6|TRBJ1-1
TGTGCCAGCAGCGAAAAGACAGTGAACACTGAAGCTTTCTTT
CASSEKTVNTEAFF
>many|TRBD2|14|TRBV5-4|TRBJ2-1
TGTGCCAGCAGCTGGGCGCTAGCGGGAGGTGAGCAGTTCTTC
CASSWALAGGEQFF
>medium-sized|TRBD2|15|TRBV12-3/TRBV12-4|TRBJ2-1
TGTGCCAGCAGCCAAGGGACTAGCGGGAGCGTCGAGCAGTTCTTC
CASSQGTSGSVEQFF
>NA|TRBD2|17|TRBV7-6|TRBJ2-1
TGTGCCAGCAGCCCTAGCCCTAGCGGGAGGGCCATCAATGAGCAGTTCTTC
CASSPSPSGRAINEQFF
>NA|TRBD1|15|TRBV6-2/TRBV6-3|TRBJ2-1
TGTGCCAGCAGTTACGACGCAGGGGGCGGGAATGAGCAGTTCTTC
CASSYDAGGGNEQFF
>NA|NA|16|TRBV24-1|TRBJ2-5
TGTGCCACCAGTGACCAGCTTGGGGGATCCCAAGAGACCCAGTACTTC
CATSDQLGGSQETQYF
>NA|NA|17|TRBV7-8|TRBJ2-3
TGTGCCAGCAGCCTACTTCAACTAGGGGGAGCCTCAGATACGCAGTATTTT
CASSLLQLGGASDTQYF
>few|NA|12|TRBV7-3|TRBJ2-1
TGTGCCAGCAGCCCGTCGAACAATGAGCAGTTCTTC
CASSPSNNEQFF
>few|NA|14|TRBV7-2|TRBJ2-1
TGTGCCAGCAAGCTTCTGGGGCAGGGGAATGAGCAGTTCTTC
CASKLLGQGNEQFF
>medium-sized|TRBD2|15|TRBV7-3|TRBJ2-2
TGTGCCAGCAGCTCGTTACTAGCGGGCACCGGGGAGCTGTTTTTT
CASSSLLAGTGELFF
>NA|NA|12|TRBV7-2|TRBJ2-1
TGTGCCAGCAGCTTAGCTATTGGACAGAAGTTCTTC
CASSLAIGQKFF
>NA|NA|15|TRBV7-2|TRBJ2-5
TGTGCCAGCAGCCTCGACGGAAGCTCCTACAATGAGCAGTACTTC
CASSLDGSSYNEQYF
>NA|NA|13|TRBV28|TRBJ2-7
TGTGCCAGCATCCCCAGCGCCGGCTACGAGCAGTACTTC
CASIPSAGYEQYF
>medium-sized|TRBD1|14|TRBV7-3|TRBJ2-3
TGTGCCAGCAGCTTAGAGGGGGCGATAGATACGCAGTATTTT
CASSLEGAIDTQYF
>many|NA|11|TRBV6-1|TRBJ2-4
TGTGCCAGCACCGCCAAAAACATTCAGTACTTC
CASTAKNIQYF
>few|NA|15|TRBV7-6|TRBJ2-1
TGTGCCAGCAGCTTAGGGGGCTTGGTCAACAATGAGCAGTTCTTC
CASSLGGLVNNEQFF
>NA|TRBD2|12|TRBV6-1|TRBJ2-1
TGTGCCAGCTGGACTAGCCGCAATGAGCAGTTCTTC
CASWTSRNEQFF
>NA|NA|13|TRBV7-3|TRBJ2-3
TGTGCCAGCAGCCCCAAGCCCACAGATACGCAGTATTTT
CASSPKPTDTQYF
>NA|TRBD2|16|TRBV7-4|TRBJ2-2
TGTGCCAGCAGTTGGGGACTAGCGGGAGAGTCCGGGGAGCTGTTTTTT
CASSWGLAGESGELFF
>NA|NA|14|TRBV7-9|TRBJ2-5
TGTGCCAGCAGCTTACGGCAGGGACAAGAGACCCAGTACTTC
CASSLRQGQETQYF
>NA|NA|15|TRBV7-6|TRBJ2-4
TGTGCCAGCAGCTTAGAGGCGGGATGGGAAAACATTCAGTACTTC
CASSLEAGWENIQYF
>NA|TRBD2|13|TRBV6-6|TRBJ2-5
TGTGCCAGTGGGAAGCGGGAGAGGGAGACCCAGTACTTC
CASGKRERETQYF
>NA|NA|14|TRBV12-3/TRBV12-4|TRBJ2-1
TGTGCCAGCAGCGACGGGACAAGGGGAAATGAGCAGTTCTTC
CASSDGTRGNEQFF
>NA|NA|16|TRBV6-1|TRBJ1-3
TGTGCCAGCAGTGAGGCGCAGAGCCCCTCTGGAAACACCATATATTTT
CASSEAQSPSGNTIYF
>NA|NA|13|TRBV6-2/TRBV6-3|TRBJ2-1
TGTGCCAGCAGCCCCACAGGGCCAGATACGCAGTTCTTC
CASSPTGPDTQFF
>NA|NA|15|TRBV7-9|TRBJ1-2
TGTGCCAGCAGCTCCCTAGGGGCCGGTAACTATGGCTACACCTTC
CASSSLGAGNYGYTF
>few|NA|15|TRBV28|TRBJ2-1
TGTGCCAGCAGCCCCGTACAGAACCGGTACAATGAGCAGTTCTTC
CASSPVQNRYNEQFF
>few|TRBD2|16|TRBV7-3|TRBJ2-1
TGTGCCAGCAGCTTAGGATCTAGCGGGGGACACAATGAGCAGTTCTTC
CASSLGSSGGHNEQFF
>NA|TRBD1|15|TRBV27|TRBJ2-7
TGTGCCAGCAGTTCCGGACAGGGGAATCCCTACGAGCAGTACTTC
CASSSGQGNPYEQYF
>NA|TRBD1|15|TRBV7-6|TRBJ2-5
TGTGCTAGCACTCCCGGTCTAGGGGGCGGGGAGACCCAGTACTTC
CASTPGLGGGETQYF
>once|TRBD2|18|TRBV6-1|TRBJ2-1
TGTGCCAGCAGTGAGGTTGGTGGCGGGAGGGCGGGCAACAATGAGCAGTTCTTC
CASSEVGGGRAGNNEQFF
>NA|NA|15|TRBV5-8|TRBJ2-2
TGTGCCAGCAGCCGATTCGACGGGGCAGGGGGGGAGCTGTTTTTT
CASSRFDGAGGELFF
>NA|NA|14|TRBV10-1|TRBJ2-7
TGCGCCACCCGGAACGGAGGGGCCTTCTACGAGCAGTACTTC
CATRNGGAFYEQYF
>NA|NA|14|TRBV2|TRBJ2-4
TGTGCCAGCAGGACGGGGTTTAGCAATCAGCCCCAGCATTTC
CASRTGFSNQPQHF
>NA|TRBD2|16|TRBV12-5|TRBJ2-1
TGTGCTAGTGGCCCTGGGAGTAGCGGGGGATACAATGAGCAGTTCTTC
CASGPGSSGGYNEQFF
>NA|TRBD2|14|TRBV20-1|TRBJ2-7
TGCAGTGCTAGACCGGGACTAGATCTCTATGAGCAGTACTTC
CSARPGLDLYEQYF
>many|TRBD1|16|TRBV28|TRBJ1-1
TGTGCCAGCAGTTTTGCCAGGGGGCCGGGGAACACTGAAGCTTTCTTT
CASSFARGPGNTEAFF